The 4 T cell receptor beta chains below all came from one sample that was sequenced in a study of CD8+CD57+ T cells in acquired aplastic anemia. Before being chosen for sequencing, patients had shown CD8+CD57+ cell expansion by flow cytometry. TCR beta VDJ and CDR3 were profiled, and genomic DNA was the template. A single record per CDR3 protein comes from TCRdb applying MiXCR to the reads. The top ten clones hold 29% of a sample with 130,000 or so distinct CDR3 sequences, under 60% of them seen once. Sample: sorted CD4+, CD8+, or CD8+CD57+ T cells (not recorded which) from PBMCs. These receptors were obtained from a human donor with aplastic anemia.

J is TRBJ2-2 and V is TRBV7-3; no clear D gene. Germline assignment: CDR1 SGHTA and CDR2 FQGTGA. This CDR3 has 15 amino acids. Trimming removed 0 bases at V and 4 bases at J, with 9 bases between. The CDR3 loop reads CASSLTRPSTGELFF. CDR3 DNA sequence: TGTGCCAGCAGCTTAACCCGGCCCTCCACCGGGGAGCTGTTTTTT.

This clonotype was counted at least ten times. The gene calls are TRBV12-3 or TRBV12-4 and TRBJ1-6; D not certain. The CDR3 has 14 residues. V shed 4 bases and J shed 4 bases, with 8 bases lying between them. In DNA form, the CDR3 reads TGTGCCAGCAGTTCCGACATGTATAATTCACCCCTCCACTTT. Amino acids: CASSSDMYNSPLHF.

The V call is TRBV19, the J call TRBJ2-7; TRBD2 matches at 7 bases. This CDR3 spans 14 amino acids. The V segment lost 3 bases and the J segment 6 bases; nucleotides outside the gene matches: 8. Germline V gene lookup returns CDR1 LNHDA and CDR2 SQIVND (reference sequence). CDR3 bases: TGTGCCAGTAGTATTGGGAGGGCAAGGAGCGAGCAGTACTTC. Protein: CASSIGRARSEQYF.

The chain links TRBV4-1 to TRBJ2-5; 12 nucleotides align to TRBD1. The CDR3 spans 15 residues. Germline lookup yields CDR1 MGHRA and CDR2 YSYEKL. The V segment lost 3 bases and the J segment 5 bases; nucleotides outside the gene matches: 4. The CDR3 reads CASSQGQGAGETQYF. The DNA for the CDR3 is TGCGCCAGCAGCCAGGGACAGGGGGCAGGGGAGACCCAGTACTTC.